This paragraph covers one T cell receptor beta chain sequence. The sample belongs to a study of Ad26.COV2.S vaccination and SARS-CoV-2 variants. The CDR3 has 17 residues. V gave up 4 bases and J gave up 0 bases; unmatched junction bases: 7. CDR1 is LGHDT and CDR2 is YNNKEL in the germline V gene (reference sequence). The table came from immunoSEQ multiplex PCR; TCRdb's copy has only in-frame clones and leaves some out. The sample holds about half a million clones, 80% to 90% seen once. Treatment of the sample: around 19 received Ad26.COV2.S at low or high dose, single or two shots; 5 received placebo; per-sample allocation not given. Vaccine and placebo recipients were sampled on day 63 after the first injection.

This TCR was recovered from a person aged 18-65 years who received the Ad26.COV2.S COVID-19 vaccine or a placebo. The genes are TRBV3-1 (or the pseudogene TRBV3-2) and TRBJ1-4, with 8 positions matching TRBD1. The material sequenced was peripheral blood, taken in a trial of Ad26.COV2.S vaccine versus placebo. CDR3 region: CASSPGTGVATNEKLFF. CDR3 in DNA: TGTGCCAGCAGCCCCGGGACAGGAGTTGCAACTAATGAAAAACTGTTTTTT.